This T cell receptor beta chain was obtained from a study of blood T cell repertoires in COVID-19. Study context: The samples span acute and convalescent COVID-19 from the United States, Italy and Spain. The analysed material was cDNA or gDNA that came from T cells, B-cell-depleted T cells, or PBMCs.

V was clipped by 3 bases and J by 3 bases, with 12 bases between them. This CDR3 contains 14 residues. From germline, CDR1 is MGHDK and CDR2 SYGVNS. Original analysis: Amplification with reference gene primers provided the estimates of nucleated cell counts. Method: immunoSEQ multiplex PCR; TCRdb's copy keeps in-frame clones and lacks some. D and trimming come from the DNA, and the V and J calls and clone size come from that table. The sample has almost 250,000 clones, 86% seen once. Sequences were obtained from peripheral blood. This TCR was sampled from a woman aged 55-70 years who had recovered from COVID-19. The rearrangement joins TRBV25-1 to TRBJ2-7, with D hard to call. The CDR3 protein is CASSDAGRFYEQYF. In nucleotides, the CDR3 is TGTGCCAGCAGTGATGCAGGCCGGTTCTACGAGCAGTACTTC.